A single sample is the source of the 25 T cell receptor beta chains below, sequenced in a study of patients and donors after allogeneic stem cell transplantation. MiXCR was run by TCRdb on the RT-PCR reads, yielding one entry per CDR3 protein. The sample consists of more than 850,000 distinct CDR3 sequences, 18% of them appearing once. Sequencing used blood, either unsorted or a sorted T cell fraction (not recorded which). The receptor source for this set is a human donor who was either an allogeneic HSCT recipient or a stem cell or donor lymphocyte infusion donor (not recorded which). It is not recorded whose cells these are; they may come from a transplant donor.

The J gene is TRBJ2-7, the V gene TRBV7-9; no reliable D call. The CDR3 spans 16 residues. Germline V gives CDR1 SEHNR, CDR2 FQNEAQ (reference sequence). The ends were cut back, 1 base at V and 0 bases at J, with 13 bases in the middle. The CDR3 coding sequence is TGTGCCAGCAGCTTAGGGTCCAACAGTCTCTCCTACGAGCAGTACTTC. Its translation: CASSLGSNSLSYEQYF.

This clonotype was observed a few times. This sequence joins TRBV12-3 or TRBV12-4 and TRBJ2-3; a weak D match, TRBD2 (6 bases). The CDR3 runs 16 residues. V lost 5 bases to trimming and J lost 1 base, with 16 bases between them. The DNA of the CDR3 is TGTGCCAGCAGTATGCCCCGGGACTCAGGCACAGATACGCAGTATTTT. This gives the protein CASSMPRDSGTDTQYF.

This clonotype came up many times. The chain carries TRBV5-1 and TRBJ1-6; D gene ambiguous. V dropped 0 bases and J dropped 6 bases, with 4 bases sitting between them. Germline lookup yields CDR1 SGHRS and CDR2 YFSETQ. The CDR3 covers 13 residues. CDR3 amino acids: CASSLDGNSPLHF. The DNA for the CDR3 is TGCGCCAGCAGCTTGGACGGTAATTCACCCCTCCACTTT. The whole variable domain, filled in from reference TRBV5-1 and TRBJ1-6, reads KAGVTQTPRYLIKTRGQQVTLSCSPISGHRSVSWYQQTPGQGLQFLFEYFSETQRNKGNFPGRFSGRQFSNSRSEMNVSTLELGDSALYLCASSLDGNSPLHFGNGTRLTVT.

This rearrangement joins TRBV12-3 or TRBV12-4 to TRBJ2-2; D gene uncertain. The CDR3 totals 15 residues. Trimming removed 3 bases from V and 6 bases from J, with 14 bases in between. The CDR3 region has the DNA TGTGCCAGCAGTTTGAATGTCGGTCCTGCCGGGGAGCTGTTTTTT. The encoded protein is CASSLNVGPAGELFF.

The chain joins TRBV18 to TRBJ1-5, with 8 bases identical to TRBD1. The CDR3 sequence is 16 residues long. The germline V gene encodes CDR1 KGHSH and CDR2 LQKENI. J was trimmed by 6 bases and V by 0 bases; bases with no gene match: 7. CDR3 residues: CASSPPGTGQGQPQHF. For the CDR3, the DNA is TGTGCCAGCTCACCACCCGGGACAGGACAGGGTCAGCCCCAGCATTTT.

J is TRBJ2-7 and V is TRBV7-2, with 10 nucleotides matching TRBD1. V shed 5 bases and J 9 bases; nucleotides not matched to a gene: 4. Germline CDR1 and CDR2: SGHTA and FQGNSA. This CDR3 spans 12 amino acids. The CDR3 protein is CASSGQGGAQYF. CDR3 nucleotides: TGTGCCAGCAGCGGACAGGGGGGCGCGCAGTACTTC.

This clonotype has a handful of counts. This chain links TRBV3-1 with TRBJ1-4, with D uncertain. In germline, CDR1 is LGHDT, CDR2 YNNKEL (reference sequence). The CDR3 extends over 13 amino acids. V was trimmed by 4 bases and J by 7 bases, leaving 10 bases between them. Written as DNA, the CDR3 is TGTGCCAGCAGCCGGCAGCTATCTGAAAAACTGTTTTTT. Protein product: CASSRQLSEKLFF.

This clonotype was seen many times. The rearrangement links TRBV24-1 to TRBJ2-5, with D possibly matching TRBD2 (6 bases). CDR1 and CDR2 (germline): KGHDR, SFDVKD. This CDR3 has 13 residues. V was clipped by 4 bases and J by 12 bases, with 17 bases between them. DNA of the CDR3: TGTGCCACCAGTGAACGGCACGGGGGACTCAAGTACTTC. This sequence encodes CATSERHGGLKYF.

The V gene is TRBV12-3 or TRBV12-4, the J gene TRBJ1-2, with 8 bases lining up with TRBD1. J gave up 13 bases and V 5 bases, and 12 bases lay outside the gene matches. The CDR3 is 13 residues long. The CDR3 region is CASSQRTGTICTF. CDR3 DNA: TGTGCCAGCAGTCAGAGGACAGGGACTATTTGCACCTTC.

The V and J genes are TRBV5-1 and TRBJ1-1, with a tentative D call TRBD1 (5 bases). The CDR3 runs to 14 residues. Trimming took 4 bases from V and 5 from J, leaving 15 bases between them. Germline values: CDR1 SGHRS, CDR2 YFSETQ. The CDR3 DNA reads as TGCGCCAGCAGCCTTGTAGGCTGGGGGACTGAAGCTTTCTTT. Protein sequence: CASSLVGWGTEAFF.

In this sample, this clonotype turned up a few times. The chain is built from TRBV28 and TRBJ2-1, with D tentatively TRBD2 (6 bases). Germline lookup yields CDR1 MDHEN and CDR2 SYDVKM. V lost 2 bases, J lost 0 bases, and 17 bases lay in between. The length of the CDR3 is 18 residues. CDR3 sequence (DNA): TGTGCCAGCAGTTTAAATGGTTTAGCGGTGGGCTCCTACAATGAGCAGTTCTTC. This encodes CASSLNGLAVGSYNEQFF.

In DNA form, the CDR3 reads TGCAGTGCGGATCCTCAGGGGCAATCACCCCTCCACTTT. Its protein is CSADPQGQSPLHF. The chain joins TRBV20-1 to TRBJ1-6, with D possibly TRBD1 on 6 matching bases. Trimming removed 6 bases from V and 10 bases from J, with 16 bases in between. Germline V gene lookup returns CDR1 DFQATT and CDR2 SNEGSKA (reference sequence). CDR3 size: 13 residues.

A few counts support this clonotype. V is TRBV25-1 and J is TRBJ2-2, with D hard to call. Deletions cut 6 bases from V and 3 bases from J, with 14 bases between. This CDR3 comprises 15 residues. CDR1 is MGHDK, CDR2 SYGVNS, per germline. The CDR3 loop reads CASSAGLGDTGELFF. The CDR3, as DNA: TGTGCCAGCAGCGCCGGCCTTGGGGACACCGGGGAGCTGTTTTTT.

The chain recombines TRBV9 with TRBJ2-7; 8 bases match TRBD2. V shed 7 bases and J 7 bases; nucleotides not matched to a gene: 13. Germline assignment: CDR1 SGDLS and CDR2 YYNGEE. This CDR3 spans 14 amino acids. CDR3 sequence (DNA): TGTGCCAGCTCGGGGTCAGCGGGGGTTGGAGAGCAGTACTTC. The encoded protein is CASSGSAGVGEQYF.

This clonotype came up a few times. The genes are TRBV9 and TRBJ1-1; D gene ambiguous. Trimming stripped 0 bases from V and 3 bases from J, with 6 bases between. CDR3 length equals 13 residues. The germline V gene encodes CDR1 SGDLS and CDR2 YYNGEE. CDR3 residues: CASSVASDTEAFF. The DNA for the CDR3 is TGTGCCAGCAGCGTAGCCTCTGACACTGAAGCTTTCTTT.

This clonotype has only a few counts. V gene TRBV6-1 combines with J gene TRBJ1-2; D remains ambiguous. There are 14 residues in the CDR3. CDR1 and CDR2 (germline): MNHNS, SASEGT. Trimming took 6 bases from V and 2 from J, leaving 13 bases between them. The CDR3 spells CASRPSIWNYGYTF. DNA of the CDR3: TGTGCCAGCAGGCCATCTATATGGAACTATGGCTACACCTTC.

The chain uses TRBV9 and TRBJ2-1; D may be TRBD2 (7 bases). Germline loops: CDR1 SGDLS, CDR2 YYNGEE. The CDR3 has 13 residues. V gave up 2 bases and J gave up 8 bases, with 11 bases separating them. CDR3 in amino acids: CASSVRGGDEQFF. The DNA for the CDR3 is TGTGCCAGCAGCGTTAGGGGGGGCGATGAGCAGTTCTTC.

The rearrangement links TRBV5-1 to TRBJ2-2, with D perhaps assigned TRBD1 or TRBD2 (6 bases each). CDR3 size: 16 residues. The V end was cut by 3 bases, the J end by 7 bases, with 19 bases between. The V gene's germline CDR1 is SGHRS and CDR2 YFSETQ. CDR3 in amino acids: CASSSPRPGASGELFF. CDR3 sequence (DNA): TGCGCCAGCAGCTCCCCGCGGCCGGGGGCCAGCGGGGAGCTGTTTTTT.

This clonotype was seen only a few times. The V gene is TRBV12-3 or TRBV12-4, the J gene TRBJ1-5; TRBD1 agrees at 10 bases. This CDR3 has 14 amino acids. With V trimmed by 6 bases and J by 6 bases, 5 bases remained unmatched. CDR3 bases: TGTGCCAGCAGACATGACAGGGGGCTTCAGCCCCAGCATTTT. Its protein product is CASRHDRGLQPQHF.

This clonotype occurred a few times. J is TRBJ1-2 and V is TRBV5-5, with TRBD1 matching 7 bases. The CDR3 is made up of 16 amino acids. Germline V lookup: CDR1 SGHKS, CDR2 YYEKEE (reference sequence). The V and J ends lost 3 bases and 0 bases, in that order; junction bases with no gene match: 8. The CDR3 coding sequence is TGTGCCAGCAGCTCACAGGGGACGCCGACTAACTATGGCTACACCTTC. Residues: CASSSQGTPTNYGYTF.

The rearrangement uses TRBV7-9 and TRBJ2-2, with 7 bases fitting TRBD1. The V and J ends lost 2 bases and 5 bases, in that order; junction bases with no gene match: 8. The CDR3 length is 16 residues. Germline values: CDR1 SEHNR, CDR2 FQNEAQ (reference sequence). The CDR3 loop is CASSLTTGQRTGELFF. CDR3 nucleotides: TGTGCCAGCAGCTTAACGACAGGGCAAAGGACCGGGGAGCTGTTTTTT. Full variable domain (remainder filled in from reference TRBV7-9 and TRBJ2-2): DTGVSQNPRHKITKRGQNVTFRCDPISEHNRLYWYRQTLGQGPEFLTYFQNEAQLEKSRLLSDRFSAERPKGSFSTLEIQRTEQGDSAMYLCASSLTTGQRTGELFFGEGSRLTVL.

This clonotype came up a few times. This rearrangement joins TRBV12-3 or TRBV12-4 to TRBJ2-5; 10 bases fit TRBD2. The CDR3 loop spans 16 amino acids. V trimming: 3 bases; J trimming: 5 bases; junction bases outside the gene matches: 9. CDR3 loop: CASSFEASGRAETQYF. As DNA, the CDR3 is TGTGCCAGCAGTTTCGAGGCTAGCGGGAGAGCGGAGACCCAGTACTTC.

The V call is TRBV7-2, the J call TRBJ1-1; D gene uncertain. V was trimmed by 0 bases and J by 5 bases, leaving 10 bases between them. Germline CDR1 reads SGHTA; CDR2 reads FQGNSA. The CDR3 consists of 14 residues. CDR3: CASSLAVRLTEAFF. CDR3 bases: TGTGCCAGCAGCTTAGCTGTGCGGCTGACTGAAGCTTTCTTT.

The chain links TRBV24-1 to TRBJ2-3; 11 bases align to TRBD2. The CDR3 consists of 19 residues. J gave up 0 bases and V 3 bases, and 10 bases lay outside the gene matches. CDR1 is KGHDR and CDR2 is SFDVKD in the germline V gene. Here the CDR3 reads CATSDPTSGGRPSTDTQYF. The CDR3 nucleotides read TGTGCCACCAGTGATCCTACTAGCGGGGGCCGGCCTAGCACAGATACGCAGTATTTT.

This chain links TRBV4-3 with TRBJ2-5; D is perhaps TRBD1 (5 bases). Germline lookup yields CDR1 LGHNA and CDR2 YSLEER. Trimming took 2 bases from V and 9 from J, leaving 19 bases between them. The CDR3 has 15 amino acids. The CDR3 here is CASSQRSGSPRAQYF. CDR3 bases: TGCGCCAGCAGCCAAAGGTCCGGCAGCCCCAGGGCCCAGTACTTC.